A selection of T cell receptor beta chains follows, all from one sample in a study of cytotoxic CD8 clonotypes in ibrutinib-treated CLL. Data came from immunoSEQ multiplex PCR; TCRdb stores just in-frame clones and leaves some out. Altogether approximately 300,000 clones are present, about 77% being singletons, with the ten largest covering about 6.3%. The sample here was PBMCs, taken before ibrutinib treatment. These receptors came from a human donor with chronic lymphocytic leukemia. The CDR3 runs from the conserved cysteine through the conserved F or W. A D gene is named only where the DNA matches it firmly. Clone sizes are given selectively: once, few, many, or a class where the clone is expanded.

cdr3_nt	cdr3_aa	v_call	j_call	clone_size	d_call
TGTGCCATCAGTGAGTATAGGGACCAGCCCCTCTTC	CAISEYRDQPLF	TRBV10-3	TRBJ2-1	NA	NA
TGTGCCAGTAGTAAAAGGGACGGATACAATGAGCAGTTCTTC	CASSKRDGYNEQFF	TRBV19	TRBJ2-1	NA	NA
TGTGCCAGCAGCTGGACAGGGGCTAACTATGGCTACACCTTC	CASSWTGANYGYTF	TRBV14	TRBJ1-2	few	TRBD1
TGTGCCAGCAGCTTAGCTCCAAGCAGTTACGTGTACAATGAGCAGTTCTTC	CASSLAPSSYVYNEQFF	TRBV7-2	TRBJ2-1	NA	NA
TGTGCCAGCAGTGTGACAGGGGGGGGGACCCAGTACTTC	CASSVTGGGTQYF	TRBV27	TRBJ2-5	NA	TRBD1
TGTGCCAGTAGTATAGGGTGGGGAGGGACAGGCGTTTCGGATGAGCAGTTCTTC	CASSIGWGGTGVSDEQFF	TRBV19	TRBJ2-1	NA	NA
TGTGCCAGCAGTGTGGTCCAGTACGAGCAGTACTTC	CASSVVQYEQYF	TRBV25-1	TRBJ2-7	NA	NA
TGTGCCAGCAGTTTAGGTAGAGCTAACTATGGCTACACCTTC	CASSLGRANYGYTF	TRBV28	TRBJ1-2	NA	NA
TGTGCCAGCAGCGTCCAAATGAACACTGAAGCTTTCTTT	CASSVQMNTEAFF	TRBV9	TRBJ1-1	NA	NA
TGTGCCAGCAGTGAGGAGCAGGTGACCTACGAGCAGTACTTC	CASSEEQVTYEQYF	TRBV28	TRBJ2-7	NA	NA
TGTGCCAGCAGCGTAGTTGCAGGCCAATATGGCTACACCTTC	CASSVVAGQYGYTF	TRBV9	TRBJ1-2	NA	NA
TGTGCCAGCAGCTTAGTGGGCTCGGCTCAGCCCCAGCATTTT	CASSLVGSAQPQHF	TRBV11-2	TRBJ1-5	once	NA
TGTGCCAGCAGCCTAGCGGGAGTGGGTGGCGGGGAGCTGTTTTTT	CASSLAGVGGGELFF	TRBV5-4	TRBJ2-2	NA	TRBD2
TGTGCCAGCAGCCCGGACACCACAGGATCCTACGAGCAGTACTTC	CASSPDTTGSYEQYF	TRBV7-3	TRBJ2-7	NA	NA
TGTGCCAGCAGCTTAGGAAGGGGGTTCGGGAGAACGACGGGGGAGCAGTACTTC	CASSLGRGFGRTTGEQYF	TRBV11-2	TRBJ2-7	few	NA
TGCGCCAGCAGCTTGGTTCCAAGTTCAGGATACAATGAGCAGTTCTTC	CASSLVPSSGYNEQFF	TRBV5-1	TRBJ2-1	NA	NA
TGTGCCACCAGCAGGGGACTAGCGGGAGCTAATGAGCAGTTCTTC	CATSRGLAGANEQFF	TRBV15	TRBJ2-1	NA	TRBD2